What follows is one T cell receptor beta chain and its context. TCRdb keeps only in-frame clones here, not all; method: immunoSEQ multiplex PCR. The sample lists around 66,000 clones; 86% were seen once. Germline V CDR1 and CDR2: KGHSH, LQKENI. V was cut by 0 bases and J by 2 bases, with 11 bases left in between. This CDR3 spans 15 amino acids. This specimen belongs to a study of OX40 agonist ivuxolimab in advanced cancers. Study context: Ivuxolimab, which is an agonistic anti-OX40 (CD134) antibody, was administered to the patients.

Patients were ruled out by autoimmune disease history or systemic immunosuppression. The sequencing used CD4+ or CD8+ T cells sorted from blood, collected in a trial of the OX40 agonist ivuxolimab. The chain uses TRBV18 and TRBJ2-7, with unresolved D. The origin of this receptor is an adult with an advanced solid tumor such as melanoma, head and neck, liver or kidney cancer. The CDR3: CASSPPRTDAYEQYF. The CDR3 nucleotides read TGTGCCAGCTCACCACCGAGGACGGATGCCTACGAGCAGTACTTC.